The entry that follows covers one TCR beta chain sequence. It was with 60 Vbeta and 13 Jbeta primers that the PCR ran. Profiled with immunoSEQ multiplex PCR; TCRdb holds only in-frame clones, not every one. The table includes fewer than 150,000 clones, 75% to 80% detected once. These data come from a study of cytomegalovirus exposure and HLA in healthy donors. This CDR3 region has 15 residues. Germline V gene lookup returns CDR1 SGHAT and CDR2 FQNNGV. The J segment lost 6 bases and the V segment lost 3 bases, leaving 9 bases of the junction unmatched. This chain uses TRBV11-2 with TRBJ1-2; 8 nucleotides agree with TRBD1. This receptor was taken from a young man in good health and CMV-seronegative. Material for sequencing was PBMCs. CDR3 DNA: TGTGCCAGCAGCTTCCGGACAGGGTCTATTGATGGCTACACCTTC. It encodes CASSFRTGSIDGYTF.